This T cell receptor beta chain was sequenced during a study of blood T cell repertoires in COVID-19. Study summary: Sites in the United States, Italy and Spain provided acute and convalescent COVID-19 samples.

As processed by the authors: Reference gene primer amplification yielded estimated nucleated cell counts. Clones were sequenced by immunoSEQ multiplex PCR, and TCRdb holds only the in-frame ones, with some missing. Clone size and the V and J calls come from that table; the DNA yielded D and trimming. The sample comprises approximately 85,000 clones, approximately 86% of which are singletons, and over 20% rests with the top ten. What was sequenced was peripheral blood. The sequence derives from a woman at least 80 years old in a cohort sampled during active or convalescent COVID-19.

DNA for the CDR3: TGTGCCAGTAGTACGGAGGTCAATCAGCCCCAGCATTTT. Translation: CASSTEVNQPQHF. The gene calls are TRBV19 and TRBJ1-5; D is unclear. Trimming shortened V by 4 bases and J by 3 bases, and 7 bases separated the two germline ends. The CDR3 extends over 13 amino acids. Germline values: CDR1 LNHDA, CDR2 SQIVND (reference sequence).